The 26 T cell receptor beta chains presented below share a single source sample, sequenced in a study of T-cell reconstitution after alpha-beta-depleted transplantation in children. Preparing the TCRbeta library involved the use of unique molecular identifiers. TCRdb fed the PCR reads into MiXCR, producing one record per CDR3 protein. The data contain roughly 160,000 distinct CDR3 sequences, 11% of them singletons. The source material was PBMCs, sampled before TCRalphabeta/CD19-depleted stem cell transplant. Every receptor here comes from a boy between 2 and 10 years old with acute myeloid leukemia, due to receive a stem cell transplant.

This clonotype was detected many times. The chain links TRBV5-1 to TRBJ2-2; D possibly uses TRBD1 or TRBD2 (5 bases each). The V gene lost 4 bases and the J gene lost 4 bases, with 11 bases spanning the gap. The V gene's germline CDR1 is SGHRS and CDR2 YFSETQ. The length of the CDR3 is 14 residues. CDR3: CASSVGTATGELFF. The CDR3 DNA reads TGCGCCAGCAGCGTCGGGACGGCCACCGGGGAGCTGTTTTTT.

The CDR3 DNA is TGTGCCAGCAGCTCCCGGACAGGAACTAATCAGCCCCAGCATTTT. Translation gives CASSSRTGTNQPQHF. V and J are TRBV13 and TRBJ1-5, with TRBD1 identical over 7 bases. Per germline, CDR1 PRHDT and CDR2 FYEKMQ (reference sequence). This CDR3 is built from 15 residues. J gave up 4 bases and V 4 bases, and 7 bases lay outside the gene matches.

This clonotype appeared many times. This sequence joins TRBV6-5 and TRBJ1-6; the D is unclear. Germline loops: CDR1 MNHEY, CDR2 SVGAGI. Trimming took 0 bases from V and 10 from J, leaving 4 bases between them. The CDR3 is 12 residues long. CDR3 DNA sequence: TGTGCCAGCAGTTACTCTGGGTCACCCCTCCACTTT. Encoded protein: CASSYSGSPLHF.

This clonotype was seen at least ten times. V is TRBV7-9 and J is TRBJ1-2, with D possibly TRBD1 on 6 matching bases. The germline V gene has CDR1 SEHNR and CDR2 FQNEAQ (reference sequence). This CDR3 has 15 amino acids. V was trimmed by 1 base and J by 5 bases, leaving 14 bases between them. The CDR3 loop is CASSLGRTRGYGYTF. DNA of the CDR3: TGTGCCAGCAGCTTAGGAAGAACCAGGGGATATGGCTACACCTTC.

This clonotype came up many times. The chain joins TRBV7-2 to TRBJ1-2; possible D gene TRBD1, 5 bases. The germline V and J ends were trimmed by 3 bases and 8 bases, with 10 bases remaining between them. Germline V gives CDR1 SGHTA, CDR2 FQGNSA. CDR3 size: 12 residues. CDR3 in amino acids: CASSFQGTGYTF. The CDR3 DNA follows: TGTGCCAGCAGCTTTCAGGGCACGGGCTACACCTTC.

The chain combines TRBV4-2 with TRBJ2-4; unclear D gene. The CDR3 has 14 amino acids. V dropped 0 bases and J dropped 6 bases, with 9 bases sitting between them. Germline values: CDR1 LGHNA, CDR2 YNFKEQ. CDR3: CASSQEMGLNIQYF. CDR3 coding DNA: TGTGCCAGCAGCCAAGAAATGGGGTTAAACATTCAGTACTTC.

Many counts were recorded for this clonotype. The J gene is TRBJ1-6, the V gene TRBV3-1; D gene uncertain. V shed 0 bases and J shed 10 bases, with 4 bases lying between them. This CDR3 has 12 residues. CDR1 and CDR2 from the germline V gene are LGHDT and YNNKEL (reference sequence). The CDR3 DNA follows: TGTGCCAGCAGCCAAGACTTCTCACCCCTCCACTTT. This sequence encodes CASSQDFSPLHF.

In this sample, this clonotype turned up many times. The genes are TRBV7-8 and TRBJ1-2; 10 bases are a match to TRBD1. Germline assignment: CDR1 SGHVS and CDR2 FQNEAQ. CDR3 length: 16 amino acids. V shed 2 bases, J shed 8 bases, and the junction held 11 bases outside the gene matches. CDR3 loop: CASSLYGQGGKRGYTF. DNA of the CDR3: TGTGCCAGCAGCTTATATGGACAGGGGGGAAAGAGGGGCTACACCTTC. The full variable domain, rest sourced from reference TRBV7-8 and TRBJ1-2, is GAGVSQSPRYKVAKRGQDVALRCDPISGHVSLFWYQQALGQGPEFLTYFQNEAQLDKSGLPSDRFFAERPEGSVSTLKIQRTQQEDSAVYLCASSLYGQGGKRGYTFGSGTRLTVV.

Ten or more counts support this clonotype. The J gene is TRBJ1-5, the V gene TRBV6-1; D call uncertain. The CDR3 runs to 16 residues. Germline V CDR1 and CDR2: MNHNS, SASEGT. The germline V and J ends were trimmed by 0 bases and 6 bases, with 15 bases remaining between them. The DNA of the CDR3 is TGTGCCAGCAGTGAAGCGCGAAGGGAGGAGGGTCAGCCCCAGCATTTT. Translating it yields CASSEARREEGQPQHF.

By proportion, this clonotype is medium-sized. DNA of the CDR3: TGTGCCAGCAGCCCAGAGGACAGCTACGAGCAGTACGTC. Translation: CASSPEDSYEQYV. The rearrangement joins TRBV7-9 to TRBJ2-7; maybe TRBD1 (6 bases). The CDR3 covers 13 residues. The germline V and J ends were trimmed by 5 bases and 3 bases, with 11 bases remaining between them. In germline, CDR1 is SEHNR, CDR2 FQNEAQ (reference sequence).

This clonotype was seen ten or more times. The rearrangement links TRBV7-2 to TRBJ2-5, with 11 positions matching TRBD2. Germline CDR1 reads SGHTA; CDR2 reads FQGNSA. Trimming at V came to 4 bases and at J to 6 bases, leaving 7 bases not matched to a gene. This CDR3 region has 15 residues. The CDR3 sequence is CASSSTSGKEKTQYF. The CDR3, as DNA: TGTGCCAGCAGCTCGACTAGCGGGAAGGAAAAGACCCAGTACTTC.

The chain employs TRBV30 and TRBJ1-5, with TRBD1 identical over 9 bases. This CDR3 has 14 residues. Germline CDR1 GTSNPN, CDR2 SVGIG (reference sequence). V lost 2 bases to trimming and J lost 5 bases; unmatched junction nucleotides: 4. CDR3 residues: CAWSPGTGHQPQHF. CDR3 bases: TGTGCCTGGAGTCCCGGGACAGGGCATCAGCCCCAGCATTTT.

The sample holds many counts of this clonotype. V gene TRBV6-5 combines with J gene TRBJ1-1, with D possibly matching TRBD1 (6 bases). From germline, CDR1 is MNHEY and CDR2 SVGAGI. The CDR3 consists of 11 residues. Trimming removed 7 bases at V and 7 bases at J, with 10 bases between. The CDR3 DNA reads as TGTGCCAGCACCGCGACAGGTGAAGCTTTCTTT. This codes for CASTATGEAFF.

This clonotype occurred many times. V gene TRBV7-3 combines with J gene TRBJ2-2; TRBD1 matches 8 bases. The ends lost 5 bases at V and 7 bases at J; junction bases unmatched: 12. The CDR3 runs 16 residues. Germline lookup yields CDR1 SGHTA and CDR2 FQGTGA. The CDR3 bases are TGTGCCAGCAGCCGGGAACCGACAGGGGCGGGCGGGGAGCTGTTTTTT. Encoded protein: CASSREPTGAGGELFF.

This clonotype was seen at least ten times. The chain recombines TRBV6-4 with TRBJ1-6; 8 nucleotides line up with TRBD1. CDR3 length: 14 residues. CDR1 is MRHNA, CDR2 SNTAGT, per germline. The V segment lost 6 bases and the J segment 5 bases; nucleotides outside the gene matches: 3. The CDR3 coding sequence is TGTGCCAGCAGCCGGGACAGGAATAATTCACCCCTCCACTTT. Its protein product is CASSRDRNNSPLHF.

The gene calls are TRBV15 and TRBJ2-3; 11 bases agree with TRBD1. The germline gives CDR1 LNHNV, CDR2 YYDKDF (reference sequence). The CDR3 totals 15 residues. Unmatched junction bases numbered 4, after V lost 1 base and J lost 7 bases. The DNA of the CDR3 is TGTGCCACCAGCAGAGGGACAGGGGGCGCCCATACGCAGTATTTT. Residues: CATSRGTGGAHTQYF.

This sequence joins TRBV11-2 and TRBJ1-2; D uncertain. The CDR3 runs 14 residues. Germline V gene sequence: CDR1 SGHAT, CDR2 FQNNGV. With 1 base removed from V and 5 bases from J, the gap between germline ends came to 11 bases. The CDR3 region has the DNA TGTGCCAGCAGCTTAGGCCTGAATTCTTATGGCTACACCTTC. Its translation: CASSLGLNSYGYTF.

This clonotype was counted at least ten times. This rearrangement joins TRBV5-1 to TRBJ2-5; 13 nucleotides agree with TRBD2. The CDR3 covers 17 residues. Germline loops: CDR1 SGHRS, CDR2 YFSETQ. V trimming: 4 bases; J trimming: 2 bases; junction bases outside the gene matches: 8. CDR3 sequence reads: CASSQGLAGAQQETQYF. The CDR3 DNA follows: TGCGCCAGCAGCCAAGGACTAGCGGGGGCTCAACAAGAGACCCAGTACTTC.

This clonotype was counted at least ten times. The chain is built from TRBV20-1 and TRBJ2-3, with 8 bases matching TRBD2. From germline, CDR1 is DFQATT and CDR2 SNEGSKA (reference sequence). Unmatched junction bases numbered 10, after V lost 6 bases and J lost 2 bases. The length of the CDR3 is 15 residues. The CDR3 DNA is TGCAGTGCAGAAGCGGGAGAGAAGTACACAGATACGCAGTATTTT. Amino acid sequence: CSAEAGEKYTDTQYF.

Many counts were recorded for this clonotype. This chain joins TRBV12-5 and TRBJ2-1; TRBD2 matches 7 bases. In germline, CDR1 is LGHNT, CDR2 FRNRAP. The V segment lost 3 bases and the J segment 11 bases; nucleotides outside the gene matches: 4. CDR3 length equals 12 residues. CDR3 DNA: TGTGCTAGTGGTTTAAGCGGGACCCAGCAGTTCTTC. Residues: CASGLSGTQQFF.

This clonotype was seen repeatedly, ten times or more. The J gene is TRBJ2-1, the V gene TRBV20-1; 9 nucleotides line up with TRBD2. V lost 6 bases and J lost 8; bases outside the gene matches: 17. Germline V gene sequence: CDR1 DFQATT, CDR2 SNEGSKA (reference sequence). The CDR3 is made up of 16 amino acids. CDR3 coding DNA: TGCAGTGCCCCAAGTCTATTAGCGGGGGAGGGCTATGAGCAGTTCTTC. Its protein product is CSAPSLLAGEGYEQFF.

This clonotype appeared many times. The V gene is TRBV27, the J gene TRBJ2-2, with D possibly being TRBD2 (5 bases). This CDR3 region has 18 residues. Germline loops: CDR1 MNHEY, CDR2 SMNVEV (reference sequence). Trimming removed 1 base at V and 3 bases at J, with 18 bases between. CDR3 residues: CASSLWNFGGVDTGELFF. DNA for the CDR3: TGTGCCAGCAGTTTATGGAACTTCGGAGGCGTGGACACCGGGGAGCTGTTTTTT.

The table lists this clonotype with many counts. V and J are TRBV11-2 and TRBJ2-1; D is undetermined. Trimming shortened V by 3 bases and J by 10 bases, and 10 bases separated the two germline ends. This CDR3 is 12 amino acids long. Germline V gene sequence: CDR1 SGHAT, CDR2 FQNNGV. This chain's CDR3 is CASSFLGREQFF. The CDR3 DNA is TGTGCCAGCAGCTTCCTAGGGCGGGAGCAGTTCTTC.

At least ten counts were recorded for this clonotype. The chain links TRBV28 to TRBJ1-5, with a tentative D call TRBD1 (5 bases). The CDR3 is 12 residues long. The V gene lost 7 bases and the J gene lost 6 bases, with 10 bases spanning the gap. In germline, CDR1 is MDHEN, CDR2 SYDVKM. The CDR3 here is CASKEGSQPQHF. The CDR3 DNA reads TGTGCCAGCAAGGAGGGGAGTCAGCCCCAGCATTTT.

This clonotype was counted many times. The V call is TRBV20-1, the J call TRBJ1-6; no clear D gene. The CDR3 is made up of 10 amino acids. V was cut by 4 bases and J by 10 bases, with 5 bases left in between. Looked up from germline, CDR1 is DFQATT and CDR2 is SNEGSKA (reference sequence). The CDR3 loop is CSAIESPLHF. In nucleotides, the CDR3 is TGCAGTGCTATTGAATCACCCCTCCACTTT.

This clonotype was picked up many times. The rearrangement joins TRBV5-6 to TRBJ2-1, with D maybe TRBD1 (7 bases). The CDR3 has 13 amino acids. Between the trimmed V and J ends, which lost 4 bases and 8 bases, there was a span of 13 bases. The germline gives CDR1 SGHDT, CDR2 YYEEEE. CDR3 in DNA: TGTGCCAGCAGCGTAGACAGGGAGGATGAGCAGTTCTTC. Translated: CASSVDREDEQFF.